Sequencing of this T cell receptor (beta chain) was carried out in a study of blood T cell repertoires in COVID-19. Trimming took off 7 bases at V and 4 bases at J, with 13 bases between the two ends. This CDR3 is 13 amino acids long. CDR1 and CDR2 from the germline V gene are MDHEN and SYDVKM. Sequenced by immunoSEQ multiplex PCR; TCRdb stores in-frame clones only, minus some. Among approximately 290,000 clones listed, approximately 91% were seen once. This receptor was obtained from a woman aged 55-75 years with acute or convalescent COVID-19. The sequencing input was peripheral blood. J is TRBJ2-5 and V is TRBV28; tentative D call: TRBD1 (8 bases). The CDR3 spells CASTYRGGETQYF. CDR3 in DNA: TGTGCCAGCACCTACAGGGGGGGAGAGACCCAGTACTTC. Complete variable domain (other parts from reference TRBV28 and TRBJ2-5): DVKVTQSSRYLVKRTGEKVFLECVQDMDHENMFWYRQDPGLGLRLIYFSYDVKMKEKGDIPEGYSVSREKKERFSLILESASTNQTSMYLCASTYRGGETQYFGPGTRLLVL.